This record covers a single T cell receptor beta chain. Its antigen is not identified. This CDR3 has 14 residues. Trimming left V 2 bases short and J 8 bases short, with 13 bases between. CDR1 is MGHDK and CDR2 is SYGVNS in the germline V gene. This entry comes from a study of T-cell memory formation after mild COVID-19. Study-level information: Among the donors, TCR clusters were largely specific to each donor. Study-level findings and limits: Mainly in CM and EM were contracting CD4+ clones; CD8+ were in EMRA. Some SARS-CoV-2-responding clones were already detected in memory before infection.

The 5'RACE method, run with constant-segment primers, produced TCR alpha and TCR beta cDNA libraries (carrying sample barcodes and UMIs). From the 5' RACE reads, TCRdb called clonotypes with MiXCR, one entry per CDR3 protein. The sample includes some 450,000 distinct CDR3 sequences, roughly 18% of them seen just once. The TCR originated in a man aged 18 to 30 who had mild COVID-19 (a few samples of this study predate the infection). Cell type and time point are not known. The V and J genes are TRBV25-1 and TRBJ2-1; D call uncertain. Material for sequencing was PBMCs or a T cell subset sorted from them (not recorded which). CDR3 amino acids: CASSEVAWGDEQFF. CDR3 in DNA: TGTGCCAGCAGTGAAGTCGCATGGGGTGATGAGCAGTTCTTC.